This TCR beta chain comes out of a study of graft-versus-host responses after intestinal transplantation. Study information: Multivisceral, liver-intestinal, or isolated intestinal grafts were transplanted into recipients. Recipients uniformly received anti-thymocyte globulin induction, followed by tacrolimus and steroids for approximately 3 years.

Profiling relied on immunoSEQ multiplex PCR, and the TCRdb table lists in-frame clones only, not all of them. The data contain about 97,000 clones, 91% of them seen just once; the ten biggest clones take up 0.15% to 0.2%. Concerning this clone itself: As yet, its antigen is unknown. Its ends do not fully match the called genes, so a read error is possible.

Overall study results and limits: Researchers found GvH clones in recipient marrow, and some showed up first in ileum or blood. HvG clone declines early post-transplant were associated with peak circulating GvH levels.

The material sequenced was unstimulated CD4+ T cells sorted from spleen or lymph node cells, taken before transplant. The receptor's source is a human donor who was the organ donor for an intestinal transplant.

Here the CDR3 DNA reads TGTGCCAGCAGCTCTACTAGAAGCTCCTACAATGAGCGGTTCTTC. This codes for CASSSTRSSYNERFF. V is TRBV5-4 and J is TRBJ2-1, with a possible D match to TRBD2 (5 bases). The V gene's germline CDR1 is SGHNT and CDR2 YYREEE (reference sequence). This CDR3 region has 15 residues.